The TCR beta chain under discussion was sequenced for a study of blood T cell repertoires in COVID-19. Turning to the study itself: COVID-19 samples collected from the United States, Italy and Spain covered acute and convalescent phases. PBMCs, B-cell-depleted T cells, or T cells provided the cDNA or gDNA that made up the material.

In the source study's methods: Nucleated cell number was recorded as an estimate derived from reference gene primer amplification. Generated by immunoSEQ multiplex PCR, the TCRdb table keeps only in-frame clones and is missing some. The DNA was the basis for D and trimming; V, J and clone size are from that table. The sample yields about 230,000 clones, about 88% seen once. The sample taken for sequencing was peripheral blood. This TCR came from a man aged 35 to 55 with acute or convalescent COVID-19.

CDR3 bases: TGCGCCAGCAGCTCCCAACAGGTCCCCGGGGAGCTGTTTTTT. Its translation is CASSSQQVPGELFF. This chain joins TRBV5-1 and TRBJ2-2, with D possibly being TRBD1 (5 bases). The CDR3 loop spans 14 amino acids. Germline-derived CDR1 and CDR2 are SGHRS and YFSETQ. Between the trimmed V and J ends, which lost 3 bases and 6 bases, there was a span of 12 bases. The full variable domain, rest sourced from reference TRBV5-1 and TRBJ2-2, is KAGVTQTPRYLIKTRGQQVTLSCSPISGHRSVSWYQQTPGQGLQFLFEYFSETQRNKGNFPGRFSGRQFSNSRSEMNVSTLELGDSALYLCASSSQQVPGELFFGEGSRLTVL.